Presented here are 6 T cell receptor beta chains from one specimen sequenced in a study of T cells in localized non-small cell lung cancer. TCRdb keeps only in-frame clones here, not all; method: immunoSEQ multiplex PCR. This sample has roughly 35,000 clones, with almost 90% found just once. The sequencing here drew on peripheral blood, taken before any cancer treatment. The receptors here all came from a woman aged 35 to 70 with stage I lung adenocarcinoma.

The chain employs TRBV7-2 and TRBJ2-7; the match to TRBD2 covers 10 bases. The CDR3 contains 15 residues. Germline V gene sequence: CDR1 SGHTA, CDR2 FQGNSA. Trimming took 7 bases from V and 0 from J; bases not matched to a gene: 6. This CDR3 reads CASNLAGASSYEQYF. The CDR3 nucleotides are TGTGCCAGCAACCTAGCGGGGGCTAGCTCCTACGAGCAGTACTTC.

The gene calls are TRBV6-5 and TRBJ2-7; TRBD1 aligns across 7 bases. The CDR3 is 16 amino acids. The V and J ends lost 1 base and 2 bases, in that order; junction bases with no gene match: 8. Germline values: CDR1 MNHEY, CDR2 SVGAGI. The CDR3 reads CASSYFQGDPPYEQYF. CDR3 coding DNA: TGTGCCAGCAGTTACTTTCAGGGGGACCCCCCCTACGAGCAGTACTTC.

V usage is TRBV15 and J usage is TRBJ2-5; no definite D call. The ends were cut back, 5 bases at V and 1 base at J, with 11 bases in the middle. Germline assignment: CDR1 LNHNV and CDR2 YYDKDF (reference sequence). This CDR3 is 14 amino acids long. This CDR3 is CATSFPGRQETQYF. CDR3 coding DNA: TGTGCCACCAGCTTTCCGGGTCGCCAAGAGACCCAGTACTTC.

CDR3 DNA sequence: TGTGCCAGCAGCTTATTAGGGACAGGGTCCGTCTACACCTTC. It encodes CASSLLGTGSVYTF. The chain joins TRBV7-9 to TRBJ1-2; 9 bases are a match to TRBD1. Germline V gene lookup returns CDR1 SEHNR and CDR2 FQNEAQ (reference sequence). This CDR3 is built from 14 residues. The trim removed 2 bases at V and 10 bases at J, leaving 8 bases unmatched.

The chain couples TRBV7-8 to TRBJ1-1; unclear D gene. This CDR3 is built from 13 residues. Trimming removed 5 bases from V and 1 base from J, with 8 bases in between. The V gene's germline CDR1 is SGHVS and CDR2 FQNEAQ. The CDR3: CASSRAANTEAFF. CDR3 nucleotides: TGTGCCAGCAGCCGGGCCGCGAACACTGAAGCTTTCTTT.

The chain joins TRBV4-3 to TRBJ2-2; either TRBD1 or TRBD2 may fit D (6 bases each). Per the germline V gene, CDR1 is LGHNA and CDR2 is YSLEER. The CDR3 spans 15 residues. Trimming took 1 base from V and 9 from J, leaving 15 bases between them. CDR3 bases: TGCGCCAGCAGCCAAGTCGGTACGGGGGCCCGGGAGCTGTTTTTT. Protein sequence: CASSQVGTGARELFF.